What follows are 29 T cell receptor beta chains derived from one specimen sequenced in a study of post-analysis software for immune sequencing data. Study-wide results and caveats: Patients showed TRBV5-6, TRBV5-1 and TRBV20-1 among roughly 5 TRBV segments more frequent than in controls.

These receptors' antigens are unknown. Unique molecular identifiers featured in each of the TCR beta cDNA libraries. TCRdb reprocessed the PCR reads via MiXCR and lists one record per CDR3 protein. This sample has hundreds of thousands of distinct CDR3 sequences, with roughly 30% found just once. The material sequenced was blood. The receptors were sampled from a girl under 18 with multiple sclerosis.

This clonotype was seen more than once but under ten times. The V and J genes are TRBV20-1 and TRBJ2-5, with a weak D call TRBD1 (5 bases). The V end was cut by 0 bases, the J end by 5 bases, with 13 bases between. Germline CDR1 and CDR2: DFQATT and SNEGSKA (reference sequence). The CDR3 covers 14 residues. The CDR3 DNA reads TGCAGTGCTAGAGATATAGGGAAGGGGGAGACCCAGTACTTC. Amino acids: CSARDIGKGETQYF.

In regard to this clonotype: A junction boundary mismatches the germline segment, possibly from a read error. The chain combines TRBV9 with TRBJ2-1, with D possibly being TRBD2 (7 bases). From germline, CDR1 is SGDLS and CDR2 YYNGEE. There are 18 residues in the CDR3. The DNA of the CDR3 is TGTGCCGGCAGCGTAGCTACGGGGGGCAGACTCTCCTACAATGAGCAGTTCTTC. It specifies CAGSVATGGRLSYNEQFF.

This clonotype was observed a few times. The chain has TRBV5-6 and TRBJ2-1, with 7 bases aligning to TRBD2. Germline V lookup: CDR1 SGHDT, CDR2 YYEEEE. V trimming: 3 bases; J trimming: 5 bases; junction bases outside the gene matches: 11. The CDR3 runs 16 residues. Here the CDR3 DNA reads TGTGCCAGCAGCTGGACACCTAGCGGCGACAACAATGAGCAGTTCTTC. Translation: CASSWTPSGDNNEQFF.

This clonotype appeared a few times. The chain links TRBV6-2 or TRBV6-3 to TRBJ1-5, with D perhaps matching TRBD1 (6 bases). CDR1 is MNHEY, CDR2 SVGEGT, per germline. V dropped 5 bases and J dropped 9 bases, with 14 bases sitting between them. The CDR3 runs to 13 residues. CDR3 amino acids: CASSSTGSTPQHF. DNA for the CDR3: TGTGCCAGCAGTAGCACAGGGTCAACGCCCCAGCATTTT.

This clonotype was seen at least ten times. This rearrangement joins TRBV29-1 to TRBJ2-5; TRBD2 might be the D (6 bases). V gave up 6 bases and J gave up 2 bases, with 13 bases separating them. The CDR3 has 13 amino acids. Per germline, CDR1 SQVTM and CDR2 ANQGSEA. The CDR3 DNA reads TGCAGCGTCGTAGGTAGCGGACAAGAGACCCAGTACTTC. This encodes CSVVGSGQETQYF.

A few counts support this clonotype. The chain joins TRBV20-1 to TRBJ2-5; D not certain. CDR1 and CDR2 from the germline V gene are DFQATT and SNEGSKA (reference sequence). This CDR3 region has 15 residues. Between the trimmed V and J ends, which lost 0 bases and 1 base, there was a span of 12 bases. The CDR3: CSARDLNLGQETQYF. The CDR3 nucleotides read TGCAGTGCTAGAGATTTAAATCTGGGCCAAGAGACCCAGTACTTC.

The chain links TRBV7-2 to TRBJ2-5, with 11 bases aligning to TRBD1. This CDR3 comprises 15 residues. With 5 bases clipped from V and 5 bases from J, the junction kept 7 bases outside the gene matches. Germline V gene sequence: CDR1 SGHTA, CDR2 FQGNSA. As DNA, the CDR3 is TGTGCCAGCAGCAGGGACAGGGGGTACTTTGAGACCCAGTACTTC. The encoded protein is CASSRDRGYFETQYF.

J is TRBJ1-1 and V is TRBV7-9; 8 nucleotides match TRBD1. This CDR3 is built from 16 residues. J gave up 5 bases and V 1 base, and 9 bases lay outside the gene matches. Germline V gives CDR1 SEHNR, CDR2 FQNEAQ (reference sequence). CDR3 sequence: CASSLDQVHRGTEAFF. For the CDR3, the DNA is TGTGCCAGCAGCTTAGATCAGGTGCACAGGGGGACTGAAGCTTTCTTT.

In this sample, this clonotype turned up many times. The chain has TRBV29-1 and TRBJ2-1; 12 bases are a match to TRBD2. CDR1 SQVTM and CDR2 ANQGSEA come from the germline V gene. J lost 5 bases, V lost 6 bases, and 2 bases had no gene match. There are 13 residues in the CDR3. CDR3 loop: CSVASGGDNEQFF. The CDR3 DNA follows: TGCAGCGTCGCTAGCGGGGGGGACAATGAGCAGTTCTTC.

The J gene is TRBJ2-7, the V gene TRBV29-1, with TRBD1 identical over 7 bases. Per germline, CDR1 SQVTM and CDR2 ANQGSEA. The CDR3 loop spans 15 amino acids. Losses at the gene ends were 4 bases for V and 2 bases for J; bases not matched to a gene: 11. CDR3 sequence: CSVVFRDRSTYEQYF. The CDR3 nucleotides are TGCAGCGTTGTCTTCCGGGACAGATCCACCTACGAGCAGTACTTC.

This clonotype occurred many times. The V call is TRBV27, the J call TRBJ2-7; no firm D call. CDR1 is MNHEY and CDR2 is SMNVEV in the germline V gene (reference sequence). V shed 5 bases and J shed 3 bases, with 11 bases lying between them. The CDR3 totals 13 residues. CDR3: CASSPRINYEQYF. CDR3 DNA: TGTGCCAGCAGTCCTCGGATAAACTACGAGCAGTACTTC.

V and J are TRBV5-1 and TRBJ1-2; D gene ambiguous. Germline V gene sequence: CDR1 SGHRS, CDR2 YFSETQ. CDR3 length: 15 residues. V gave up 1 base and J gave up 3 bases, with 13 bases separating them. CDR3 sequence reads: CASSLNGVEDYGYTF. Written as DNA, the CDR3 is TGCGCCAGCAGCTTGAATGGGGTAGAGGACTATGGCTACACCTTC.

This clonotype came up many times. The J gene is TRBJ2-7, the V gene TRBV12-3 or TRBV12-4; tentatively, D is TRBD2 (5 bases). V was clipped by 0 bases and J by 0 bases, with 6 bases between them. This CDR3 region has 14 residues. The CDR3 region is CASSLAGVSYEQYF. CDR3 DNA sequence: TGTGCCAGCAGTTTAGCGGGAGTCTCCTACGAGCAGTACTTC.

V usage is TRBV5-1 and J usage is TRBJ2-3; 7 positions agree with TRBD2. V gave up 4 bases and J gave up 4 bases; unmatched junction bases: 9. CDR1 SGHRS and CDR2 YFSETQ come from the germline V gene. This CDR3 contains 15 residues. The CDR3 DNA follows: TGCGCCAGCAGCAAGCAGGCGGGGGATGCAGATACGCAGTATTTT. Protein sequence: CASSKQAGDADTQYF.

V is TRBV20-1 and J is TRBJ2-5, with a possible D match to TRBD1 (6 bases). V lost 3 bases to trimming and J lost 11 bases, with 28 bases between them. CDR3 length: 16 amino acids. Germline CDR1 is DFQATT and CDR2 is SNEGSKA (reference sequence). The CDR3 region has the DNA TGCAGTGCTAGTTATCAACGGGACATTTTCTACAATGAGCAGTACTTC. Amino acid sequence: CSASYQRDIFYNEQYF.

The CDR3 loop is CASRPPPGRELFF. The DNA of the CDR3 is TGTGCCAGCAGGCCCCCCCCAGGCAGGGAGCTGTTTTTT. The chain combines TRBV6-5 with TRBJ2-2, with D uncertain. Deletions cut 6 bases from V and 9 bases from J, with 14 bases between. The CDR3 totals 13 residues. The germline V gene has CDR1 MNHEY and CDR2 SVGAGI.

This chain connects TRBV20-1 to TRBJ2-5; TRBD2 aligns across 7 bases. V dropped 5 bases and J dropped 4; count of bases not matched to a gene: 10. In germline, CDR1 is DFQATT, CDR2 SNEGSKA (reference sequence). The CDR3 has 14 amino acids. Written as DNA, the CDR3 is TGCAGTGCTTTAATGGGAGGGCCTCCAGAGACCCAGTACTTC. Amino acids: CSALMGGPPETQYF.

V gene TRBV12-5 combines with J gene TRBJ2-2, with 9 bases lining up with TRBD1. The CDR3 sequence is 14 residues long. Germline CDR1 and CDR2: LGHNT and FRNRAP. The V segment lost 8 bases and the J segment 2 bases; nucleotides outside the gene matches: 3. The CDR3 sequence: CASRGQGNTGELFF. The CDR3 nucleotides are TGTGCTAGTAGGGGACAGGGCAACACCGGGGAGCTGTTTTTT.

The chain joins TRBV10-3 to TRBJ1-1; possible D gene TRBD1, 5 bases. The germline gives CDR1 ENHRY, CDR2 SYGVKD. V lost 2 bases and J lost 4, with 11 bases in between. This CDR3 region has 14 residues. The CDR3 DNA sequence: TGTGCCATCAGTGAGGGGCAGGGCGCCACTGAAGCTTTCTTT. This gives the protein CAISEGQGATEAFF.

The chain uses TRBV7-2 and TRBJ2-7, with 10 bases aligning to TRBD2. CDR3 length equals 16 residues. V dropped 2 bases and J dropped 12; count of bases not matched to a gene: 16. The germline CDR1 and CDR2 sequences are SGHTA and FQGNSA. CDR3: CASSLPTSGVGETRYF. In DNA, the CDR3 is TGTGCCAGCAGCTTACCCACTAGCGGGGTAGGAGAGACCCGGTACTTC.

The chain carries TRBV4-3 and TRBJ1-2; D is ambiguous. This CDR3 spans 14 amino acids. Per the germline V gene, CDR1 is LGHNA and CDR2 is YSLEER. V was shortened by 6 bases and J by 8 bases, with 19 bases between the two germline ends. CDR3 in DNA: TGCGCCAGCAGTTCTTGGACCCAACTGGGCGGCTACACCTTC. This sequence encodes CASSSWTQLGGYTF.

This clonotype was picked up a small number of times. The chain joins TRBV4-3 to TRBJ2-1, with 12 nucleotides matching TRBD2. The CDR3 contains 17 residues. V dropped 4 bases and J dropped 5; count of bases not matched to a gene: 9. The germline gives CDR1 LGHNA, CDR2 YSLEER. In DNA, the CDR3 is TGCGCCAGCAGCCCGGCAGGCGGACTAGCGGGAAACAATGAGCAGTTCTTC. As protein: CASSPAGGLAGNNEQFF.

This rearrangement joins TRBV24-1 to TRBJ1-2, with TRBD1 matching 8 bases. Germline assignment: CDR1 KGHDR and CDR2 SFDVKD. With V trimmed by 2 bases and J by 7 bases, 5 bases remained unmatched. The CDR3 spans 14 residues. The CDR3 here is CATSDSQGAGGYTF. CDR3 sequence (DNA): TGTGCCACCAGTGATTCCCAGGGGGCAGGTGGCTACACCTTC.

The V call is TRBV11-2, the J call TRBJ2-1, with TRBD2 identical over 12 bases. The germline CDR1 and CDR2 sequences are SGHAT and FQNNGV. V was pared by 0 bases and J by 6 bases, with 3 bases of the junction left unmatched. The CDR3 spans 16 residues. CDR3 in DNA: TGTGCCAGCAGCTTAGAGTCTAGCGGGAGGGCCAATGAGCAGTTCTTC. It is translated as CASSLESSGRANEQFF. Full variable domain (remainder filled in from reference TRBV11-2 and TRBJ2-1): EAGVAQSPRYKIIEKRQSVAFWCNPISGHATLYWYQQILGQGPKLLIQFQNNGVVDDSQLPKDRFSAERLKGVDSTLKIQPAKLEDSAVYLCASSLESSGRANEQFFGPGTRLTVL.

This clonotype was counted many times. The J gene is TRBJ1-6, the V gene TRBV11-1; TRBD1 aligns across 7 bases. The CDR3 runs to 16 residues. Germline CDR1 is SGHAT and CDR2 is FQDESV (reference sequence). Trimming removed 2 bases from V and 5 bases from J; junction bases left unmatched: 6. The DNA for the CDR3 is TGTGCCAGCAGCTTAAGACAGGGATGTAATAATTCACCCCTCCACTTT. Its protein product is CASSLRQGCNNSPLHF.

V gene TRBV9 combines with J gene TRBJ2-1; TRBD2 matches 7 bases. J was trimmed by 3 bases and V by 0 bases; bases with no gene match: 6. Germline V gene data show CDR1 as SGDLS and CDR2 as YYNGEE. The CDR3 contains 16 residues. The CDR3 sequence: CASSVGASGNYNEQFF. CDR3 bases: TGTGCCAGCAGCGTAGGGGCTAGCGGAAACTACAATGAGCAGTTCTTC.

The chain joins TRBV5-1 to TRBJ2-3; TRBD1 aligns across 8 bases. Germline CDR1 and CDR2: SGHRS and YFSETQ. The CDR3 covers 15 residues. J lost 0 bases, V lost 4 bases, and 4 bases had no gene match. CDR3 DNA sequence: TGCGCCAGCAGCCAGGACAGGGCGAGCACAGATACGCAGTATTTT. Its protein is CASSQDRASTDTQYF.

The chain joins TRBV7-9 to TRBJ2-1; D is unresolved. CDR3 length equals 14 residues. Germline assignment: CDR1 SEHNR and CDR2 FQNEAQ (reference sequence). V was trimmed by 0 bases and J by 7 bases, leaving 10 bases between them. CDR3 protein: CASSLASPTNEQFF. The DNA of the CDR3 is TGTGCCAGCAGCTTAGCGTCGCCGACGAATGAGCAGTTCTTC.

The chain carries TRBV19 and TRBJ2-1, with D perhaps TRBD1 (6 bases). The CDR3 spans 15 residues. From germline, CDR1 is LNHDA and CDR2 SQIVND (reference sequence). Trimming took 3 bases from V and 4 from J, leaving 13 bases between them. The chain's CDR3 is CASSMLGTPYNEQFF. The CDR3 DNA is TGTGCCAGTAGTATGCTCGGGACACCATACAATGAGCAGTTCTTC.